The 29 T cell receptor beta chains below were found in one sample sequenced in a study of blood T cell repertoires in COVID-19. Generated by immunoSEQ multiplex PCR, the TCRdb table keeps only in-frame clones and is missing some. The sample includes tens of thousands of clones, roughly 86% of them seen just once. The sample consisted of peripheral blood. The origin of the receptors is a middle-aged man with COVID-19, enrolled during active disease.

The chain uses TRBV2 and TRBJ1-1; D remains ambiguous. The germline gives CDR1 SNHLY, CDR2 FYNNEI. The germline V and J ends were trimmed by 2 bases and 6 bases, with 13 bases remaining between them. The CDR3 extends over 14 amino acids. As DNA, the CDR3 is TGTGCCAGCAGTGAAACGAGAGGGATCGCTGAAGCTTTCTTT. Protein product: CASSETRGIAEAFF.

The chain joins TRBV4-2 to TRBJ2-7, with TRBD2 matching over 11 bases. Germline CDR1 and CDR2: LGHNA and YNFKEQ. The CDR3 spans 15 residues. With V trimmed by 4 bases and J by 2 bases, 4 bases remained unmatched. CDR3 amino acids: CASSLGTSGTYEQYF. In nucleotides, the CDR3 is TGTGCCAGCAGCCTCGGGACTAGCGGAACCTACGAGCAGTACTTC.

The V and J genes are TRBV4-2 and TRBJ2-1; D might be TRBD2 (7 bases). Between the trimmed V and J ends, which lost 1 base and 6 bases, there was a span of 16 bases. Germline V gene lookup returns CDR1 LGHNA and CDR2 YNFKEQ. CDR3 size: 16 residues. CDR3 sequence: CASSQVGGGAINEQFF. Here the CDR3 DNA reads TGTGCCAGCAGCCAAGTCGGTGGGGGGGCGATCAATGAGCAGTTCTTC.

CDR3 region: CASSLPFGQGTGELFF. The CDR3 coding sequence is TGTGCCAGCAGCTTACCTTTCGGGCAGGGCACCGGGGAGCTGTTTTTT. The genes are TRBV7-9 and TRBJ2-2; D is perhaps TRBD1 (5 bases). This CDR3 has 16 residues. In germline, CDR1 is SEHNR, CDR2 FQNEAQ (reference sequence). V lost 2 bases to trimming and J lost 4 bases, with 14 bases between them.

This clone was counted once. The gene calls are TRBV12-3 or TRBV12-4 and TRBJ2-7; tentatively, D is TRBD1 (5 bases). Trimming removed 5 bases at V and 7 bases at J, with 15 bases between. The CDR3 consists of 13 residues. The CDR3 loop is CASSLGRVLEQYF. The DNA for the CDR3 is TGTGCCAGCAGTCTGGGCAGGGTTCTGGAGCAGTACTTC.

The chain has TRBV27 and TRBJ2-1, with TRBD1 identical over 10 bases. The CDR3 is 19 amino acids. From germline, CDR1 is MNHEY and CDR2 SMNVEV (reference sequence). V lost 5 bases to trimming and J lost 4 bases; unmatched junction nucleotides: 17. The CDR3 reads CASSPNPHTRTGGYNEQFF. CDR3 nucleotides: TGTGCCAGCAGTCCTAACCCTCATACCCGGACAGGGGGGTACAATGAGCAGTTCTTC.

Note on this clone: Mismatch with germline at one junction end may stem from a read error. This chain links TRBV5-4 with TRBJ2-2; perhaps TRBD1 as D (6 bases). CDR3 length: 16 residues. Germline CDR1 is SGHNT and CDR2 is YYREEE (reference sequence). In DNA form, the CDR3 reads TGTGCCAGCAGCTCGGTTACGCAGGGGAACGCCGGGGAGCTGTTTTTT. Its translation: CASSSVTQGNAGELFF.

The rearrangement uses TRBV5-1 and TRBJ2-7; 7 bases are a match to TRBD1. This CDR3 region has 17 residues. Germline V gene sequence: CDR1 SGHRS, CDR2 YFSETQ. After removal of 0 bases from V and 0 bases from J, the junction contained 9 bases not matched to a gene. DNA for the CDR3: TGCGCCAGCAGCTTGGAGCCGGGACAGATGTTCTCCTACGAGCAGTACTTC. It specifies CASSLEPGQMFSYEQYF.

The chain employs TRBV20-1 and TRBJ1-2; D is undetermined. In germline, CDR1 is DFQATT, CDR2 SNEGSKA (reference sequence). The V and J ends lost 5 bases and 3 bases respectively, with 7 bases between them. The CDR3 is 11 amino acids. The CDR3 DNA sequence: TGCAGTGCTCGGACTGACTATGGCTACACCTTC. It encodes CSARTDYGYTF.

V and J are TRBV15 and TRBJ2-1; tentatively, D is TRBD2 (7 bases). Germline loops: CDR1 LNHNV, CDR2 YYDKDF (reference sequence). CDR3 size: 14 residues. Trimming took off 5 bases at V and 5 bases at J, with 13 bases between the two ends. The CDR3 coding sequence is TGTGCCACCAGCCCCCCGGGGGGCAACAATGAGCAGTTCTTC. Amino acid sequence: CATSPPGGNNEQFF. Looking up the rest from reference TRBV15 and TRBJ2-1 gives the full variable domain: DAMVIQNPRYQVTQFGKPVTLSCSQTLNHNVMYWYQQKSSQAPKLLFHYYDKDFNNEADTPDNFQSRRPNTSFCFLDIRSPGLGDTAMYLCATSPPGGNNEQFFGPGTRLTVL.

The J gene is TRBJ2-3, the V gene TRBV9; 7 nucleotides agree with TRBD2. J was trimmed by 2 bases and V by 4 bases; bases with no gene match: 16. The CDR3 runs to 18 residues. CDR1 and CDR2 from the germline V gene are SGDLS and YYNGEE. The CDR3 sequence: CASSSAPSSGLFTDTQYF. In DNA, the CDR3 is TGTGCCAGCAGCTCCGCGCCCTCTAGCGGCCTGTTCACAGATACGCAGTATTTT.

This CDR3 is CASSETSGYNEQFF. In DNA form, the CDR3 reads TGTGCCAGCTCAGAGACTAGCGGCTACAATGAGCAGTTCTTC. The chain carries TRBV18 and TRBJ2-1; 9 nucleotides match TRBD2. After removal of 5 bases from V and 3 bases from J, the junction contained 2 bases not matched to a gene. The length of the CDR3 is 14 residues. Germline V lookup: CDR1 KGHSH, CDR2 LQKENI. The full variable domain, its missing parts supplied by reference TRBV18 and TRBJ2-1, is NAGVMQNPRHLVRRRGQEARLRCSPMKGHSHVYWYRQLPEEGLKFMVYLQKENIIDESGMPKERFSAEFPKEGPSILRIQQVVRGDSAAYFCASSETSGYNEQFFGPGTRLTVL.

The chain has TRBV2 and TRBJ1-2; D is possibly TRBD1 (5 bases). The ends were cut back, 6 bases at V and 2 bases at J, with 13 bases in the middle. Germline CDR1 SNHLY, CDR2 FYNNEI. CDR3 length: 14 amino acids. CDR3 protein: CASSGIDSNYGYTF. The CDR3 nucleotides are TGTGCCAGCAGCGGAATCGACAGCAACTATGGCTACACCTTC.

The CDR3 DNA sequence: TGTGCCAGCAGCCTCAGGGGATCCAAAGAGACCCAGTACTTC. Protein: CASSLRGSKETQYF. V is TRBV6-5 and J is TRBJ2-5; a weak D match, TRBD1 (6 bases). Trimming pared 6 bases from V and 3 bases from J, leaving 14 bases between. The CDR3 spans 14 residues. Germline V CDR1 and CDR2: MNHEY, SVGAGI.

The chain joins TRBV7-3 to TRBJ2-1, with a possible D match to TRBD2 (5 bases). Trimming shortened V by 1 base and J by 0 bases, and 10 bases separated the two germline ends. From germline, CDR1 is SGHTA and CDR2 FQGTGA. This CDR3 contains 16 residues. CDR3 loop: CASSLNGGSSYNEQFF. For the CDR3, the DNA is TGTGCCAGCAGCTTAAACGGTGGGAGCTCCTACAATGAGCAGTTCTTC.

This chain connects TRBV29-1 to TRBJ1-2, with a possible D match to TRBD1 (6 bases). Germline V CDR1 and CDR2: SQVTM, ANQGSEA. V dropped 8 bases and J dropped 7 bases, with 20 bases sitting between them. The CDR3 length is 13 residues. Written as DNA, the CDR3 is TGCAGCCCCGACCTCCCAGGGGAAACTGGCTACACCTTC. Translated: CSPDLPGETGYTF. The full variable domain, completed using reference TRBV29-1 and TRBJ1-2, is SAVISQKPSRDICQRGTSLTIQCQVDSQVTMMFWYRQQPGQSLTLIATANQGSEATYESGFVIDKFPISRPNLTFSTLTVSNMSPEDSSIYLCSPDLPGETGYTFGSGTRLTVV.

The rearrangement uses TRBV29-1 and TRBJ2-7, with 9 nucleotides matching TRBD1. The V gene's germline CDR1 is SQVTM and CDR2 ANQGSEA. CDR3 length equals 13 residues. V gave up 5 bases and J gave up 3 bases; unmatched junction bases: 5. CDR3 sequence reads: CSVRGTGIYEQYF. As DNA, the CDR3 is TGCAGCGTTCGCGGGACAGGGATCTACGAGCAGTACTTC.

The chain links TRBV7-5 to TRBJ1-2. TRBV7-5 corresponds to a pseudogene. CDR3 length: 12 amino acids. The CDR3 sequence: CVPRGEGYGYTF. The CDR3 DNA reads TGTGTTCCGCGGGGGGAGGGGTATGGCTACACCTTC.

The chain combines TRBV24-1 with TRBJ2-2; D not resolved. CDR3 length: 13 residues. Looked up from germline, CDR1 is KGHDR and CDR2 is SFDVKD. V lost 6 bases and J 1 base, leaving 5 bases between the germline ends. The CDR3 nucleotides are TGTGCCACCAGTTGGCAGAACACCGGGGAGCTGTTTTTT. It encodes CATSWQNTGELFF.

The rearrangement links TRBV21-1 to TRBJ2-3; the table names TRBD2, a call not compared with the DNA. TRBV21-1 is a recognized pseudogene. The CDR3 has 17 residues. CDR3 in amino acids: CASSKDGLADSTDTQYF. The CDR3 DNA follows: TGTGCCAGCAGCAAAGATGGGCTAGCAGATAGCACAGATACGCAGTATTTT.

The J gene is TRBJ2-2, the V gene TRBV10-1, with a weak D call TRBD1 (6 bases). Trimming removed 5 bases from V and 2 bases from J, with 12 bases in between. This CDR3 has 15 residues. CDR1 is WNHNN, CDR2 SYGVQD, per germline (reference sequence). In DNA form, the CDR3 reads TGCGCCAGCAGTTCCGGACAGTCCAACACCGGGGAGCTGTTTTTT. Encoded protein: CASSSGQSNTGELFF.

This sequence joins TRBV19 and TRBJ2-4; 14 positions agree with TRBD2. Trimming cost V 6 bases and J 5 bases; bases outside gene matches: 6. There are 16 residues in the CDR3. The V gene's germline CDR1 is LNHDA and CDR2 SQIVND (reference sequence). The CDR3 here is CASRPMGLAGENIQYF. In DNA, the CDR3 is TGTGCCAGTAGACCCATGGGACTAGCGGGAGAAAACATTCAGTACTTC.

This clone was detected only once. This chain uses TRBV2 with TRBJ1-2, with D perhaps matching TRBD1 (5 bases). The CDR3 consists of 13 residues. Per the germline V gene, CDR1 is SNHLY and CDR2 is FYNNEI. V was trimmed by 8 bases and J by 5 bases, leaving 15 bases between them. CDR3 protein: CASRARRGYGYTF. DNA of the CDR3: TGTGCCAGCCGTGCCCGGCGGGGGTATGGCTACACCTTC.

This chain uses TRBV28 with TRBJ1-4; 9 bases line up with TRBD1. CDR1 is MDHEN and CDR2 is SYDVKM in the germline V gene. The ends lost 4 bases at V and 6 bases at J; junction bases unmatched: 6. This CDR3 has 15 residues. The CDR3 loop is CASSSRQGGDEKLFF. CDR3 DNA sequence: TGTGCCAGCAGTTCCAGACAGGGGGGAGATGAAAAACTGTTTTTT.

The chain uses TRBV5-1 and TRBJ1-3; 8 positions match TRBD1. The V and J ends lost 0 bases and 1 base, in that order; junction bases with no gene match: 3. The CDR3 length is 16 residues. Germline CDR1 and CDR2: SGHRS and YFSETQ. CDR3 sequence reads: CASSLAGGTSGNTIYF. In DNA, the CDR3 is TGCGCCAGCAGCTTGGCAGGGGGCACGTCTGGAAACACCATATATTTT. Based on the CDR3 plus reference TRBV5-1 and TRBJ1-3, the full variable domain is KAGVTQTPRYLIKTRGQQVTLSCSPISGHRSVSWYQQTPGQGLQFLFEYFSETQRNKGNFPGRFSGRQFSNSRSEMNVSTLELGDSALYLCASSLAGGTSGNTIYFGEGSWLTVV.

This rearrangement joins TRBV5-1 to TRBJ2-2; TRBD1 matches 7 bases. Germline loops: CDR1 SGHRS, CDR2 YFSETQ. The trim removed 4 bases at V and 3 bases at J, leaving 6 bases unmatched. The CDR3 is made up of 15 amino acids. CDR3 loop: CASSPRQGDTGELFF. The CDR3 DNA reads as TGCGCCAGCAGCCCGAGACAGGGCGACACCGGGGAGCTGTTTTTT.

The chain has TRBV29-1 and TRBJ2-1; D is undetermined. The CDR3 contains 13 residues. From germline, CDR1 is SQVTM and CDR2 ANQGSEA. CDR3 sequence (DNA): TGCACCTATAAGCCCCCCCCTTACAATGAGCAGTTCTTC. Its protein product is CTYKPPPYNEQFF.

J is TRBJ2-6 and V is TRBV18, with a possible D match to TRBD2 (5 bases). V shed 4 bases and J shed 0 bases, with 7 bases lying between them. This CDR3 is 15 amino acids long. Germline CDR1 reads KGHSH; CDR2 reads LQKENI. The DNA of the CDR3 is TGTGCCAGCTCACGGACTGACTCTGGGGCCAACGTCCTGACTTTC. This gives the protein CASSRTDSGANVLTF.

The rearrangement joins TRBV27 to TRBJ1-2, with TRBD1 matching 7 bases. Germline values: CDR1 MNHEY, CDR2 SMNVEV (reference sequence). The CDR3 loop spans 13 amino acids. V lost 4 bases to trimming and J lost 4 bases; unmatched junction nucleotides: 3. In DNA form, the CDR3 reads TGTGCCAGCAGTTCCCGGGACAGCTATGGCTACACCTTC. It is translated as CASSSRDSYGYTF.